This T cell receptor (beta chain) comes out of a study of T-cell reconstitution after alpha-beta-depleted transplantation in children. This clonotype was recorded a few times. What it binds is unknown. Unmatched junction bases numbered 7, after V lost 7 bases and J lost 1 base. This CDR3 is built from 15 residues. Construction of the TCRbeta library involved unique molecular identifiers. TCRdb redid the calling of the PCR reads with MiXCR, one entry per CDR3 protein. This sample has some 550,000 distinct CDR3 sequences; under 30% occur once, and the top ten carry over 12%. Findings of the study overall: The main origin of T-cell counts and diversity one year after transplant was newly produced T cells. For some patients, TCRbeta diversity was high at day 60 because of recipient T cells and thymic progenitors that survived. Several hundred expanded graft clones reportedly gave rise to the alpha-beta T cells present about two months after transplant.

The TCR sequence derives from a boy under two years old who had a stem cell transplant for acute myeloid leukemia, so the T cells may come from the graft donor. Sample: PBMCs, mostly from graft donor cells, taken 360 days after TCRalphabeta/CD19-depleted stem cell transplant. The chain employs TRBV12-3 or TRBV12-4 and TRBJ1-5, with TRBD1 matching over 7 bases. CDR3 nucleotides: TGTGCCAGCAACCAGGGGGGGGCCAGCAATCAGCCCCAGCATTTT. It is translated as CASNQGGASNQPQHF.